This TCR beta chain was observed in a study of shared clonotypes between healthy human individuals (dated by TCRdb to the early 2020s). Regarding the study in general: The cohort included three men and a couple of women between 18 and 49 years of age. Per donor, leukapheresis produced somewhere between about 0.8 and 9 billion PBMCs. For each donor, CD4 naive and CD4 memory were each run on three plates, CD8 naive on two plates, and CD8 memory on one plate. To increase sequencing depth and limit assay-specific biases, different laboratories used diverse techniques to prepare libraries and sequence TCR repertoires. To estimate repertoire size and how much clonotypes are shared between individuals, the study performed deep sequencing of blood TCR repertoires from about 5 healthy adults. The research as a whole found: Pairwise subsampling indicated that sequencing depth was expected to affect the degree of clonotype sharing among donors. Sharing across a handful of donors was observed for 4.5% to 6.5% of naive CD4, under 4% of naive CD8, 2% to 2.5% of memory CD4, and around 0.44% of memory CD8 clonotypes. Sampling was restricted to blood, and TCR repertoires in tissue are likely to differ from TCR repertoires in blood. Higher generation probabilities were observed for clonotypes shared by all four sorted-subset donors than for non-shared clonotypes. The genetic and exposure-history diversity represented was limited by the small number of donors. Estimated clonotype richness was generally larger for naive than for memory subsets. Even with the large sequencing depth, rarefaction of the sorted-subset datasets indicated that sequencing was incomplete.

Healthy HIV-negative adults with no recently reported acute infections or vaccinations were included as donors. Every donor was a Caucasian adult residing in Nashville, Tennessee, USA. CD4+ T cells were enriched by magnetic negative selection; naive cells were then positively selected on CD45RA, and the negative fraction formed the memory subset. Blood was obtained by leukapheresis, after which PBMCs were separated by Ficoll-Histopaque density gradient centrifugation and cryopreserved in liquid nitrogen vapor phase. Analytical flow cytometry was used to check the purity and quantity of every magnetically sorted T cell population. From each sorted fraction, genomic DNA was isolated and quantified by UV absorbance on a Nanodrop 2000c. To note about this clone: Its target antigen remains unknown. The input lacks base qualities; no much larger clone sits a single base away.

Using the deep immunoSEQ assay, TCR CDR3 regions were amplified from genomic DNA by multiplex PCR. For each cell subset, the extracted genomic DNA was distributed evenly across all wells of several immunoSEQ 96-well plates, and each plate served as one replicate. For sorted subsets, each replicate PCR was loaded with 200 ng genomic DNA, equivalent to 30,000 or so T cell genomes. Purified libraries were quantified with a Qubit 3.0 fluorometer, sized on a Bioanalyzer 2100, and re-quantified with the KAPA Library Quantification kit. Each immunoSEQ 96-well plate was sequenced on its own single-read 150-cycle Illumina NextSeq 550 flow cell. Concerning the study's data processing: Because the immunoSEQ output included only junctional sequences and no quality scores, the filtering could not be the same as the filtering used for full-length reads. To assign V/J genes and CDR3, sequences were annotated against IMGT germline references using PyIR, a Python wrapper for IgBLAST v1.9. Reads were removed for weak V/J assignments (E-value above 1e-6), missing CDR3, stop codons, out-of-frame junctions, or ambiguous translated residues. A V3J clonotype was defined by an identical inferred V gene, J gene, and CDR3 amino acid sequence. Percentage overlap between repertoires was calculated by dividing the number of shared unique clonotypes by the size of the smaller repertoire. Richness of each repertoire was evaluated using RTK rarefaction, the Chao1 estimator, and Recon v2.1 estimates of unobserved clonotypes. For all TCRbeta clonotypes obtained by the gDNA method from several donors, generation probabilities were computed with OLGA. TCRdb's version of the immuneACCESS table is confined to in-frame rearrangements and falls short of the full clone set. An unresolved V gene accounts for under half of the shortfall where checked; the remainder is of unknown origin. V, J and clone size were drawn from that table, and D and trimming were deduced from the DNA. Here the sample has 2 million to 2.5 million clones; around 95% occur a single time. The leading ten clones occupy over 0.1% of the sample.

Sequences were obtained from naive CD4+ T cells sorted from blood. The cell subset or site label here, explained by the study, means: CD45RA+ positively selected. The TCR comes from a young man in good health.

The DNA sequence reads TGTGCCATCAGTGAGTCGATGCGGGGGTCCTACGAGCAGTACTTC. Protein translation: CAISESMRGSYEQYF. The rearranged segments are TRBV10-3 and TRBJ2-7; TRBD2 aligns with 7 central bases. Germline trimming: 0 bases from V, 1 base from J; junction bases outside gene matches: 3. The CDR3 measures 15 amino acids from cysteine to phenylalanine. Only CDR3 DNA is held: 45 bases, read in frame from base 1. Based on the germline V gene, the CDR1 and CDR2 sequences are ENHRY and SYGVKD.